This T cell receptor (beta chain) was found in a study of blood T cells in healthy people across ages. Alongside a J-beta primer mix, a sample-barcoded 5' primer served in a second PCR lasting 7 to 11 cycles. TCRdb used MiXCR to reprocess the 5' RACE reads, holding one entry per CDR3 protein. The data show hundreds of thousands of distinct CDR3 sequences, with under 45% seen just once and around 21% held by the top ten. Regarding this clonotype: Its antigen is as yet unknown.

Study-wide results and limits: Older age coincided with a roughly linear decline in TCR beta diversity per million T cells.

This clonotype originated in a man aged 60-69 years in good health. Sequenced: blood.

CDR3 DNA sequence: TGCAGTGCTCCAAATAATTCACCCCTCCACTTT. Amino acid sequence: CSAPNNSPLHF. The J gene is TRBJ1-6, the V gene TRBV20-1; D is uncertain. Trimming removed 5 bases at V and 5 bases at J, with 4 bases between. CDR3 length: 11 residues. Germline assignment: CDR1 DFQATT and CDR2 SNEGSKA (reference sequence).